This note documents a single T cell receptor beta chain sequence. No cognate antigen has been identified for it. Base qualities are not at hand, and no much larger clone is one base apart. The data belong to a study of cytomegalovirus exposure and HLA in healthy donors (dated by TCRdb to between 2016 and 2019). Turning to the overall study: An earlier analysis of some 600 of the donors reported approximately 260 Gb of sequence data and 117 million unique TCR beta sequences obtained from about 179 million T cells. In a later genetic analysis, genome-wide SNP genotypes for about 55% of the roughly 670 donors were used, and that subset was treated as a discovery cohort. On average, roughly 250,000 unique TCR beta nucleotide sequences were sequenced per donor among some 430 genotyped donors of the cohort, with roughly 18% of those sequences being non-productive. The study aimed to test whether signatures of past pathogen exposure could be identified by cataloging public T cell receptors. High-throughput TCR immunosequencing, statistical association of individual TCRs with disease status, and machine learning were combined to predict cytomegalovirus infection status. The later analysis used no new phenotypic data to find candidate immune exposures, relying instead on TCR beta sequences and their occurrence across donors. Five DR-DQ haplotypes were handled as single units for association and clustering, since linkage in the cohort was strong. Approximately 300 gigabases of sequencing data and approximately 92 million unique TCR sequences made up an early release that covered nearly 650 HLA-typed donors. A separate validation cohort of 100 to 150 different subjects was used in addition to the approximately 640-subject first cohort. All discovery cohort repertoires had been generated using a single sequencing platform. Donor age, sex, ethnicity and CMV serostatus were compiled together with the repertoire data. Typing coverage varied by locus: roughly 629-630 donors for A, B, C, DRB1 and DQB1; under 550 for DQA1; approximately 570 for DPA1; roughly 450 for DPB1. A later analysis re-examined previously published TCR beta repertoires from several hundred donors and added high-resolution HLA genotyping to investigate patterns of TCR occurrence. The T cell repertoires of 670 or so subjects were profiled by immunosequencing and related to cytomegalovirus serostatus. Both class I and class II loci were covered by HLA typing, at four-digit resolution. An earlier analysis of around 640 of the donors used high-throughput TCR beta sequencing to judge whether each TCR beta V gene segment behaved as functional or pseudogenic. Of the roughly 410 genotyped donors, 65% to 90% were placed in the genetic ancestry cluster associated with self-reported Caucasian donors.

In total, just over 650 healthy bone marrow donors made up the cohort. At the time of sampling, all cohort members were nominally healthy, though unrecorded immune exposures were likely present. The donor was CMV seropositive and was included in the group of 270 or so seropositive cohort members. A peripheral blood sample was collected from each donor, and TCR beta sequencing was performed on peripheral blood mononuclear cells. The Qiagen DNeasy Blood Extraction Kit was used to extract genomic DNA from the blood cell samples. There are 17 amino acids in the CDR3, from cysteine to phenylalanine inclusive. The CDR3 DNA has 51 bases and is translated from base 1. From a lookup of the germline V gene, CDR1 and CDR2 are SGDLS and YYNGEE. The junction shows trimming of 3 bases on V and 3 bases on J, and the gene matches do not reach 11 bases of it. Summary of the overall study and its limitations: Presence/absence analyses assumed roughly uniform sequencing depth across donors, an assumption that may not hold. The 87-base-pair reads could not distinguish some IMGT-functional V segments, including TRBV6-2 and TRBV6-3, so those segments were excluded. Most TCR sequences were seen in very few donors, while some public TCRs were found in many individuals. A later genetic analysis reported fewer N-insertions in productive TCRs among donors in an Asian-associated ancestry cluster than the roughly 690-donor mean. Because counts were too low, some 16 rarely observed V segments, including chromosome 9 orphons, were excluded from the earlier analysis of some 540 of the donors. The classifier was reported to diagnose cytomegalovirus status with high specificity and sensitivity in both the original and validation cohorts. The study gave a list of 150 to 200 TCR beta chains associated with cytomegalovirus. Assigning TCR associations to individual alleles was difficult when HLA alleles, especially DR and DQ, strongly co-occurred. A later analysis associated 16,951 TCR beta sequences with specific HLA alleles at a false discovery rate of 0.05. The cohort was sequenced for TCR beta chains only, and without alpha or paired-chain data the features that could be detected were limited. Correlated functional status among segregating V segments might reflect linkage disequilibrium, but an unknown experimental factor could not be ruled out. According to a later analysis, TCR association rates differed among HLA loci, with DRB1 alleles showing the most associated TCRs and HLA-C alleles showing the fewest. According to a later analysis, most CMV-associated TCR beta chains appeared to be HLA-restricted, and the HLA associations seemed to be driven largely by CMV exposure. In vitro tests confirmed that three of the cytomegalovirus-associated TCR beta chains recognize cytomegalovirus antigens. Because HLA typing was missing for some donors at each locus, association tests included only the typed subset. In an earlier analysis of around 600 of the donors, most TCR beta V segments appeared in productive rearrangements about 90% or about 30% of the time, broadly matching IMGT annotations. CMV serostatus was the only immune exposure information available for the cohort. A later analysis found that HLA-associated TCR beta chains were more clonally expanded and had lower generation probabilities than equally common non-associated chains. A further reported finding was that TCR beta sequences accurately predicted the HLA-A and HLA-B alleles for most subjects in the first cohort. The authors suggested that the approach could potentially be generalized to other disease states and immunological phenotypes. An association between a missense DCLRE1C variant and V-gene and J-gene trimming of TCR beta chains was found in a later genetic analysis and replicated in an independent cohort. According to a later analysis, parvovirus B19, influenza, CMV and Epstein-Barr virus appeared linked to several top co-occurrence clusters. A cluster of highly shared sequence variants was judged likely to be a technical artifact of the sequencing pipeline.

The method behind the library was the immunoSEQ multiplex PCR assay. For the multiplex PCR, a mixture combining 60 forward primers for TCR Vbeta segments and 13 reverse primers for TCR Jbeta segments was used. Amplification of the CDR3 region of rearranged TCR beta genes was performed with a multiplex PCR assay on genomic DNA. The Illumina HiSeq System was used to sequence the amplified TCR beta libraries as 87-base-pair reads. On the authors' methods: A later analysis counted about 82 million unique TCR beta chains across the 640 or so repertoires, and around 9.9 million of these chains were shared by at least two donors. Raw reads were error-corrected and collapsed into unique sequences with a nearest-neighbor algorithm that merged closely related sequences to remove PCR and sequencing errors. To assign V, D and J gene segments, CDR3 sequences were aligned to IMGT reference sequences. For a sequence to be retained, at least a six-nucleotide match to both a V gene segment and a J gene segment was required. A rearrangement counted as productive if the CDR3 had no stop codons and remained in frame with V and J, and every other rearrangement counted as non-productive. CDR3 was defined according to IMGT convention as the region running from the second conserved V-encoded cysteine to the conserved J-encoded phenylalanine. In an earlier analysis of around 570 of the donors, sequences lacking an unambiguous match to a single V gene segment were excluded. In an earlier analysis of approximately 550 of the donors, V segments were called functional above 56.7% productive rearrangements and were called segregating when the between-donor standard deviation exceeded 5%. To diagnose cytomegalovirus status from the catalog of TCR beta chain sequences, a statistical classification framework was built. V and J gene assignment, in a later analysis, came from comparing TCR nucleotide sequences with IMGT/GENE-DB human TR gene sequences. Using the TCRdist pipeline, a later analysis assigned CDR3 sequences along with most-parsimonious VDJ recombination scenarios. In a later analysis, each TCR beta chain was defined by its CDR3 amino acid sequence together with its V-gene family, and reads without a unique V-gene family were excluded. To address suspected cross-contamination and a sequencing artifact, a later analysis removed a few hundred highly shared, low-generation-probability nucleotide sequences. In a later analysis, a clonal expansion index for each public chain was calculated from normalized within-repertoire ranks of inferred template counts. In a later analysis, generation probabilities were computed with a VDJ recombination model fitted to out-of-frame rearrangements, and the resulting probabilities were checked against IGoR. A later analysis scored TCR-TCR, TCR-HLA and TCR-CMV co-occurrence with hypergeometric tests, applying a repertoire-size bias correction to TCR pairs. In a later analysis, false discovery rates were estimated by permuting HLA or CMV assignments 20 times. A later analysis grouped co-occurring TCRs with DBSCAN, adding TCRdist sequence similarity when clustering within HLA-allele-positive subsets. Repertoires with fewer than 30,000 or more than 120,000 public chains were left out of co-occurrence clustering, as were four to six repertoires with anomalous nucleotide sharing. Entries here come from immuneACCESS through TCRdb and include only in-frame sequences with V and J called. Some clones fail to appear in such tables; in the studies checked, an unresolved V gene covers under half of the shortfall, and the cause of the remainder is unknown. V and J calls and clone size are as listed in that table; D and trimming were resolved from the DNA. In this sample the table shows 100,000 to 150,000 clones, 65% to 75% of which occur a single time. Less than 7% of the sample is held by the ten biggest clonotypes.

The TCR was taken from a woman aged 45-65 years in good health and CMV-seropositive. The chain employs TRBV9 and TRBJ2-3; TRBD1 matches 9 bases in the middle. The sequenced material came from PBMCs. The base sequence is TGTGCCAGCAGCGCGGCCACCGGGACAGGGTTAACAGATACGCAGTATTTT. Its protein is CASSAATGTGLTDTQYF. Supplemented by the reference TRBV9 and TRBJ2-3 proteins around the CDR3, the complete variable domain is DSGVTQTPKHLITATGQRVTLRCSPRSGDLSVYWYQQSLDQGLQFLIQYYNGEERAKGNILERFSAQQFPDLHSELNLSSLELGDSALYFCASSAATGTGLTDTQYFGPGTRLTVL.